The source of this TCR beta chain is a study of PD-1 blockade in classical Hodgkin lymphoma. General observations from the study: Baseline TCR diversity was reportedly lower in newly diagnosed patients than in healthy donors. It was reported as lower still in relapsed/refractory patients. Repertoire differences lack defined causes, possibly disease activity or prior therapy.

This clone was picked up a small number of times. Its antigen is unknown. Germline V gene lookup returns CDR1 SNHLY and CDR2 FYNNEI. V was cut by 5 bases and J by 4 bases, with 11 bases left in between. CDR3 size: 13 residues. Brentuximab vedotin exposure varied, and every patient relapsed after autologous stem cell transplantation. With magnetic negative selection, CD4+ T cells were purified from PBMCs that had been thawed. Sequencing was performed with immunoSEQ multiplex PCR; in TCRdb, only in-frame clones are kept and a portion is missing. The data show around 12,000 clones, roughly nine tenths seen once.

The gene calls are TRBV2 and TRBJ1-1; D unclear. The origin of this receptor is a human donor with classical Hodgkin lymphoma. Here the sequenced sample was CD4+ T cells from blood, taken at baseline. Written as DNA, the CDR3 is TGTGCCAGCAGTAATGGTGGGGTCACTGAAGCTTTCTTT. This translates into CASSNGGVTEAFF. Filled out from reference TRBV2 and TRBJ1-1, the complete variable domain reads EPEVTQTPSHQVTQMGQEVILRCVPISNHLYFYWYRQILGQKVEFLVSFYNNEISEKSEIFDDQFSVERPDGSNFTLKIRSTKLEDSAMYFCASSNGGVTEAFFGQGTRLTVV.